The T cell receptor (beta chain) under discussion was sequenced for a study of OX40 agonist ivuxolimab in advanced cancers. Assay: immunoSEQ multiplex PCR; the TCRdb copy retains only in-frame clones and omits some. The sample records 70,000 to 90,000 clones, 91% being singletons. CDR1 is MNHEY and CDR2 is SVGAGI in the germline V gene. After removal of 4 bases from V and 0 bases from J, the junction contained 3 bases not matched to a gene. The length of the CDR3 is 15 residues. This TCR was recovered from an adult with an advanced solid tumor such as melanoma, head and neck, liver or kidney cancer. J is TRBJ2-1 and V is TRBV6-5; 7 nucleotides align to TRBD1. The sequencing here drew on CD4+ or CD8+ T cells sorted from blood, taken in a trial of the OX40 agonist ivuxolimab. CDR3 amino acids: CASSLQGISYNEQFF. CDR3 in DNA: TGTGCCAGCAGTTTACAGGGGATCTCCTACAATGAGCAGTTCTTC.